The text below deals with one TCR beta chain. No antigen is known for it. This sample was taken from a study of blood T cells in healthy people across ages. Whole-study findings and limits: Unsorted PBMCs prevented conclusive naive versus antigen-experienced comparison.

It was with a sample-barcoded 5' primer and a J-beta primer mix that a second PCR of about 7 to 12 cycles was run. MiXCR was run by TCRdb on the 5' RACE reads, yielding one entry per CDR3 protein. The sample lists about 720,000 distinct CDR3 sequences, 20% to 25% occurring once. Another study also made use of these data, one on T cells of mothers and their children. As that study records: Primer M1S, used in the second PCR, introduced sample barcodes and 2-4 random nucleotides. The study found thymic selection shapes TCR recombination output similarly in related and unrelated pairs.

Sequencing input: blood. The receptor's source is a boy between 10 and 17 years old in good health.

The CDR3 region is CASSYPDRVVIAGDLTGELFF. DNA of the CDR3: TGTGCCAGCAGCTACCCGGACAGGGTTGTAATAGCGGGAGATCTCACCGGGGAGCTGTTTTTT. The rearrangement links TRBV7-2 to TRBJ2-2; D perhaps matches TRBD2 (9 bases). This CDR3 spans 21 amino acids. Germline V gene data show CDR1 as SGHTA and CDR2 as FQGNSA. The V gene lost 4 bases and the J gene lost 4 bases, with 31 bases spanning the gap.